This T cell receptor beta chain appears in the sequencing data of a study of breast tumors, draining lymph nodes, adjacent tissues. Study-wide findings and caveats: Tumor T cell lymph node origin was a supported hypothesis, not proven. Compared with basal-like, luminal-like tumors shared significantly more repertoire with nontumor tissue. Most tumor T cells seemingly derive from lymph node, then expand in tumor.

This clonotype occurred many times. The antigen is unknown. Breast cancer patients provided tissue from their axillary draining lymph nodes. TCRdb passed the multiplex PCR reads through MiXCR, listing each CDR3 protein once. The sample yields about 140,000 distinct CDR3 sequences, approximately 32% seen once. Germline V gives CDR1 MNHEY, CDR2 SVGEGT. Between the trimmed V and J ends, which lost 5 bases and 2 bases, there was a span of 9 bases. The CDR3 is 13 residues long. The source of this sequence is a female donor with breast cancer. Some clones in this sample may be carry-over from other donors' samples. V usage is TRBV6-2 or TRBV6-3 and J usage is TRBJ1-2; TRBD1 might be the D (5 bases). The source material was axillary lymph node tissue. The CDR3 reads CASSLGANYGYTF. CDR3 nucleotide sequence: TGTGCCAGCAGTCTAGGGGCGAACTATGGCTACACCTTC.